This TCR beta chain was documented in a study of graft-versus-host responses after intestinal transplantation. TCRdb's table, derived via immunoSEQ multiplex PCR, lists solely in-frame clones and lacks some. This table holds around 130,000 clones, approximately 90% found once. The V and J ends lost 6 bases and 4 bases respectively, with 16 bases between them. Germline loops: CDR1 LNHDA, CDR2 SQIVND (reference sequence). This CDR3 is built from 15 residues. As for this clone: What it binds is unknown.

Study-wide findings and caveats: Declining HvG levels early post-transplant were linked to peak circulating GvH clone levels.

This sequence was found in a human donor who received an intestinal transplant. The rearrangement uses TRBV19 and TRBJ1-3; D perhaps matches TRBD1 (6 bases). Here the sequenced sample was unstimulated CD4+ T cells sorted from spleen or lymph node cells, taken before intestinal transplant. This CDR3 is CASRKDRLSGNTIYF. The CDR3 DNA sequence: TGTGCCAGTAGGAAGGACAGACTTTCGGGAAACACCATATATTTT. The variable domain in full, with the rest retrieved from reference TRBV19 and TRBJ1-3, is DGGITQSPKYLFRKEGQNVTLSCEQNLNHDAMYWYRQDPGQGLRLIYYSQIVNDFQKGDIAEGYSVSREKKESFPLTVTSAQKNPTAFYLCASRKDRLSGNTIYFGEGSWLTVV.